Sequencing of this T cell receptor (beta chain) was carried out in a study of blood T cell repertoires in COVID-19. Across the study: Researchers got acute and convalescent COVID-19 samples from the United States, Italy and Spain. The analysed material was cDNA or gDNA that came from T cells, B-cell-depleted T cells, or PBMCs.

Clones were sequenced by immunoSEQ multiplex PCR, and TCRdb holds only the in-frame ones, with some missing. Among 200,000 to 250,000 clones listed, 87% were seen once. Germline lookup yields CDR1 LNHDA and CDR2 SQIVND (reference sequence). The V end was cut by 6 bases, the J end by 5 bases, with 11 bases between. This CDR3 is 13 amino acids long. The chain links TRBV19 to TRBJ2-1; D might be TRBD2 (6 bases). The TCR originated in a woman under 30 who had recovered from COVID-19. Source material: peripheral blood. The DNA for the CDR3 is TGTGCCAGTAGGTGGAGGACTAACAATGAGCAGTTCTTC. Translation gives CASRWRTNNEQFF. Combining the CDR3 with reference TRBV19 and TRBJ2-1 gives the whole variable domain DGGITQSPKYLFRKEGQNVTLSCEQNLNHDAMYWYRQDPGQGLRLIYYSQIVNDFQKGDIAEGYSVSREKKESFPLTVTSAQKNPTAFYLCASRWRTNNEQFFGPGTRLTVL.